This TCR beta chain was recovered during a study of T cell responses to AZD1222 COVID-19 vaccine. Sequenced by immunoSEQ multiplex PCR; TCRdb stores in-frame clones only, minus some. In the table there are about 120,000 clones, more than 70% of which are singletons. The CDR3 totals 17 residues. The V gene's germline CDR1 is SGDLS and CDR2 YYNGEE. J was trimmed by 4 bases and V by 0 bases; bases with no gene match: 9. The specimen comprised peripheral blood, sampled on day 0 of AZD1222 vaccination. This clonotype originated in an adult in good health. This chain uses TRBV9 with TRBJ1-4, with 7 nucleotides matching TRBD1. The CDR3 DNA reads TGTGCCAGCAGCGTAGTAAAAGGGGGGGACAGTAATGAAAAACTGTTTTTT. Protein: CASSVVKGGDSNEKLFF.